The 28 T cell receptor beta chains below all came from one sample that was sequenced in a study of T cell repertoires in cytomegalovirus infection. Their target antigens are unknown. TCRdb re-analysed the reads in MiXCR, keeping a single row per CDR3 protein. The sample lists 300,000 or so distinct CDR3 sequences, around 25% seen once, with roughly 13% in the top ten. Sequenced here: cultured PBMCs, sampled from culture after CMV antigen stimulation. These receptor sequences come from a human donor in good health (CMV status not recorded). Some clones in this sample may be carry-over from other donors' samples.

This clonotype was found a few times. The rearrangement uses TRBV6-2 or TRBV6-3 and TRBJ2-1; D might be TRBD1 (6 bases). V shed 6 bases and J shed 4 bases, with 13 bases lying between them. CDR1 and CDR2 from the germline V gene are MNHEY and SVGEGT. The CDR3 is 14 residues long. As DNA, the CDR3 is TGTGCCAGCAGATTACAGGGCTTATACAATGAGCAGTTCTTC. This codes for CASRLQGLYNEQFF.

This chain uses TRBV3-1 with TRBJ2-7; the D is unclear. The CDR3 runs to 12 residues. Germline V gene lookup returns CDR1 LGHDT and CDR2 YNNKEL (reference sequence). V was pared by 4 bases and J by 3 bases, with 7 bases between. The CDR3 reads CASSRNFYEQYF. CDR3 nucleotide sequence: TGTGCCAGCAGCCGGAACTTCTACGAGCAGTACTTC.

The chain carries TRBV11-2 and TRBJ1-1, with D hard to call. Germline-derived CDR1 and CDR2 are SGHAT and FQNNGV. The CDR3 is 13 residues long. The ends were cut back, 0 bases at V and 5 bases at J, with 7 bases in the middle. DNA for the CDR3: TGTGCCAGCAGCTTAGAACGCGGGACTGAAGCTTTCTTT. It translates to CASSLERGTEAFF.

The chain recombines TRBV7-2 with TRBJ2-1, with D tentatively TRBD1 (5 bases). CDR3 length: 12 residues. CDR1 is SGHTA and CDR2 is FQGNSA in the germline V gene. V lost 4 bases, J lost 12 bases, and 13 bases lay in between. The CDR3 bases are TGTGCCAGCAGCTCCTGGACAATGTGGCAGTTCTTC. The encoded protein is CASSSWTMWQFF. The full variable domain, in which reference TRBV7-2 and TRBJ2-1 provide the parts outside the CDR3, is GAGVSQSPSNKVTEKGKDVELRCDPISGHTALYWYRQSLGQGLEFLIYFQGNSAPDKSGLPSDRFSAERTGGSVSTLTIQRTQQEDSAVYLCASSSWTMWQFFGPGTRLTVL.

This clonotype was observed a handful of times. The gene calls are TRBV14 and TRBJ2-5, with 7 bases aligning to TRBD2. Trimming removed 4 bases from V and 2 bases from J; junction bases left unmatched: 7. Germline CDR1 reads SGHDN; CDR2 reads FVKESK. The CDR3 totals 15 residues. In DNA, the CDR3 is TGTGCCAGCAGCCTTCCCGGGACTAAGCAAGAGACCCAGTACTTC. Its protein product is CASSLPGTKQETQYF. Drawing the rest from reference TRBV14 and TRBJ2-5, the complete variable domain is EAGVTQFPSHSVIEKGQTVTLRCDPISGHDNLYWYRRVMGKEIKFLLHFVKESKQDESGMPNNRFLAERTGGTYSTLKVQPAELEDSGVYFCASSLPGTKQETQYFGPGTRLLVL.

The rearrangement links TRBV4-2 to TRBJ2-2, with D unclear. Looked up from germline, CDR1 is LGHNA and CDR2 is YNFKEQ. The CDR3 consists of 13 residues. With 0 bases removed from V and 8 bases from J, the gap between germline ends came to 7 bases. This CDR3 is CASSQDTSGELFF. CDR3 nucleotides: TGTGCCAGCAGCCAAGATACTTCAGGGGAGCTGTTTTTT.

This clonotype was observed a handful of times. V is TRBV7-9 and J is TRBJ2-5, with TRBD2 as a possible D gene (6 bases). The V gene lost 4 bases and the J gene lost 5 bases, with 14 bases spanning the gap. The CDR3 has 14 residues. The V gene's germline CDR1 is SEHNR and CDR2 FQNEAQ (reference sequence). In DNA form, the CDR3 reads TGTGCCAGCAGCTCGGGCGGAGGAGGGGAGACCCAGTACTTC. Residues: CASSSGGGGETQYF.

The chain has TRBV12-3 or TRBV12-4 and TRBJ2-3; 7 positions agree with TRBD2. There are 13 residues in the CDR3. The ends lost 6 bases at V and 2 bases at J; junction bases unmatched: 2. The CDR3 loop is CASRWDYTDTQYF. The CDR3 coding sequence is TGTGCCAGCAGGTGGGACTACACAGATACGCAGTATTTT.

This clonotype has just a few counts. The chain has TRBV9 and TRBJ2-7; 13 bases agree with TRBD2. Per germline, CDR1 SGDLS and CDR2 YYNGEE. The CDR3 is 18 residues long. Losses at the gene ends were 3 bases for V and 6 bases for J; bases not matched to a gene: 15. CDR3 in amino acids: CASSAQTGTSGILSEQYF. CDR3 nucleotides: TGTGCCAGCAGCGCCCAAACCGGGACTAGCGGGATTCTGAGCGAGCAGTACTTC.

This clonotype was picked up many times. The J gene is TRBJ2-1, the V gene TRBV7-8; 12 nucleotides match TRBD2. V gave up 5 bases and J gave up 3 bases; unmatched junction bases: 5. The germline V gene encodes CDR1 SGHVS and CDR2 FQNEAQ. The CDR3 loop spans 16 amino acids. CDR3 sequence reads: CASSLMTSGGYNEQFF. The CDR3 DNA follows: TGTGCCAGCAGCCTCATGACTAGCGGGGGCTACAATGAGCAGTTCTTC.

The chain combines TRBV20-1 with TRBJ2-2, with D perhaps TRBD1 or TRBD2 (6 bases each). V lost 5 bases, J lost 7 bases, and 23 bases lay in between. In germline, CDR1 is DFQATT, CDR2 SNEGSKA (reference sequence). This CDR3 is 16 amino acids long. The DNA of the CDR3 is TGCAGTGCTTTGAGGAGGGTAGGGGGAGTGAACGGGGAGCTGTTTTTT. Translated, it gives CSALRRVGGVNGELFF.

This clonotype has more than one count but fewer than ten. This sequence joins TRBV6-2 or TRBV6-3 and TRBJ1-1; a possible D gene is TRBD1 (5 bases). Germline CDR1 is MNHEY and CDR2 is SVGEGT. The CDR3 runs 14 residues. The ends were cut back, 6 bases at V and 5 bases at J, with 16 bases in the middle. The CDR3 spells CASSRYAGGTEAFF. In DNA form, the CDR3 reads TGTGCCAGCAGCCGTTATGCGGGGGGAACTGAAGCTTTCTTT.

This clonotype was counted ten times or more. The genes are TRBV7-2 and TRBJ1-2; 7 bases agree with TRBD1. CDR1 SGHTA and CDR2 FQGNSA come from the germline V gene. The CDR3 extends over 13 amino acids. Losses at the gene ends were 5 bases for V and 6 bases for J; bases not matched to a gene: 6. CDR3 protein: CASSPTGPHGYTF. The CDR3 DNA sequence: TGTGCCAGCAGCCCGACAGGGCCCCATGGCTACACCTTC.

This clonotype was observed many times. The J gene is TRBJ1-4, the V gene TRBV7-2, with a tentative D call TRBD1 (6 bases). The germline V gene has CDR1 SGHTA and CDR2 FQGNSA. The CDR3 runs to 14 residues. With 5 bases removed from V and 8 bases from J, the gap between germline ends came to 15 bases. This chain's CDR3 is CASSPRGPREKLFF. CDR3 DNA sequence: TGTGCCAGCAGCCCTCGGGGGCCACGGGAAAAACTGTTTTTT.

The V call is TRBV6-6, the J call TRBJ2-1; 7 nucleotides align to TRBD2. The CDR3 length is 14 residues. Germline V gene sequence: CDR1 MNHNY, CDR2 SVGAGI (reference sequence). The V and J ends lost 7 bases and 6 bases, in that order; junction bases with no gene match: 9. The CDR3 loop is CASTLRGGSNEQFF. CDR3 in DNA: TGTGCCAGCACCCTAAGGGGCGGGAGCAATGAGCAGTTCTTC.

This sequence joins TRBV19 and TRBJ1-2; maybe TRBD1 (5 bases). The germline CDR1 and CDR2 sequences are LNHDA and SQIVND (reference sequence). V lost 1 base to trimming and J lost 4 bases, with 19 bases between them. The CDR3 is 17 amino acids. CDR3 in amino acids: CASSIVRNRQASYGYTF. The CDR3 coding sequence is TGTGCCAGTAGTATAGTGCGTAACAGGCAAGCCTCCTATGGCTACACCTTC.

The chain recombines TRBV7-2 with TRBJ2-7, with 9 nucleotides matching TRBD2. The CDR3 runs to 17 residues. Per germline, CDR1 SGHTA and CDR2 FQGNSA. The V and J ends lost 0 bases and 4 bases, in that order; junction bases with no gene match: 10. CDR3 region: CASSLALAGRGVYEQYV. DNA of the CDR3: TGTGCCAGCAGCTTAGCCCTAGCGGGGAGAGGAGTATACGAGCAGTACGTC.

This clonotype was counted between two and nine times. In nucleotides, the CDR3 is TGTGCCAGCAGCACCCCAGGGGCCCTGGGGTTGGCTGGGGCCAACGTCCTGACTTTC. It encodes CASSTPGALGLAGANVLTF. V usage is TRBV7-2 and J usage is TRBJ2-6; tentatively, D is TRBD1 (6 bases). The CDR3 contains 19 residues. Looked up from germline, CDR1 is SGHTA and CDR2 is FQGNSA. V was clipped by 5 bases and J by 2 bases, with 22 bases between them.

This clonotype occurred a few times. The CDR3 sequence is CASSPRTRGSTSTEAFF. CDR3 nucleotides: TGTGCCAGCAGTCCGCGGACAAGAGGATCCACGAGCACTGAAGCTTTCTTT. The V and J genes are TRBV3-1 and TRBJ1-1, with a weak D call TRBD1 (5 bases). The CDR3 covers 17 residues. Germline CDR1 is LGHDT and CDR2 is YNNKEL (reference sequence). V shed 6 bases and J shed 4 bases, with 24 bases lying between them.

The chain is built from TRBV30 and TRBJ2-7; the D gene is possibly TRBD2 (6 bases). The CDR3 totals 13 residues. The germline CDR1 and CDR2 sequences are GTSNPN and SVGIG (reference sequence). V lost 0 bases, J lost 6 bases, and 12 bases lay in between. CDR3 coding DNA: TGTGCCTGGAGTGTAGGTCTAGCGACCGAGCAGTACTTC. Residues: CAWSVGLATEQYF.

The rearrangement links TRBV5-1 to TRBJ2-1; the match to TRBD2 covers 14 bases. Germline loops: CDR1 SGHRS, CDR2 YFSETQ. Trimming removed 2 bases from V and 5 bases from J; junction bases left unmatched: 9. The CDR3 has 18 amino acids. CDR3 region: CASSLGLAGGGLNNEQFF. The CDR3 DNA is TGCGCCAGCAGCTTAGGACTAGCGGGAGGAGGCCTTAACAATGAGCAGTTCTTC.

This clonotype was seen more than once but under ten times. The chain is built from TRBV6-6 and TRBJ2-5, with D possibly TRBD2 on 5 matching bases. The germline V and J ends were trimmed by 2 bases and 5 bases, with 24 bases remaining between them. Germline values: CDR1 MNHNY, CDR2 SVGAGI (reference sequence). The CDR3 extends over 18 amino acids. Here the CDR3 reads CASSYGLEWASGMETQYF. The DNA of the CDR3 is TGTGCCAGCAGTTACGGTTTAGAGTGGGCCAGCGGAATGGAGACCCAGTACTTC.

This clonotype occurred a few times. This chain uses TRBV6-2 or TRBV6-3 with TRBJ2-7, with D perhaps being TRBD1 or TRBD2 (5 bases each). This CDR3 has 13 amino acids. Germline CDR1 and CDR2: MNHEY and SVGEGT. Trimming shortened V by 7 bases and J by 2 bases, and 12 bases separated the two germline ends. The CDR3 loop reads CASMGTVPYEQYV. The CDR3 DNA reads as TGTGCCAGCATGGGGACGGTTCCCTACGAGCAGTACGTC.

CDR3 sequence reads: CASSQDAPRDGELFF. DNA for the CDR3: TGTGCCAGCAGCCAAGATGCCCCCCGGGACGGGGAGCTGTTTTTT. J is TRBJ2-2 and V is TRBV4-2; D perhaps matches TRBD2 (5 bases). The CDR3 totals 15 residues. Germline V gene sequence: CDR1 LGHNA, CDR2 YNFKEQ. Trimming shortened V by 0 bases and J by 7 bases, and 12 bases separated the two germline ends.

The chain joins TRBV7-4 to TRBJ2-6, with D possibly matching TRBD2 (6 bases). Trimming took off 5 bases at V and 0 bases at J, with 17 bases between the two ends. This CDR3 has 18 amino acids. In germline, CDR1 is SGHVT, CDR2 SQSDAQ. CDR3 sequence reads: CASSLLAPGVSGANVLTF. The CDR3 DNA reads TGTGCCAGCAGCCTACTAGCCCCCGGGGTCTCTGGGGCCAACGTCCTGACTTTC. Full variable domain (missing parts from reference TRBV7-4 and TRBJ2-6): GAGVSQSPRYKVAKRGRDVALRCDSISGHVTLYWYRQTLGQGSEVLTYSQSDAQRDKSGRPSGRFSAERPERSVSTLKIQRTEQGDSAVYLCASSLLAPGVSGANVLTFGAGSRLTVL.

The chain carries TRBV19 and TRBJ1-3; no definite D call. Trimming stripped 7 bases from V and 0 bases from J, with 13 bases between. Germline CDR1 LNHDA, CDR2 SQIVND (reference sequence). The CDR3 covers 15 residues. CDR3 nucleotides: TGTGCCAGTAAGGCCGAGGTTTTCTCTGGAAACACCATATATTTT. Translated, it gives CASKAEVFSGNTIYF.

As regards this clonotype: Since a much larger clone is just one base distant, this may be a read error. The rearrangement links TRBV28 to TRBJ1-1; no clear D. Germline V gene sequence: CDR1 MDHEN, CDR2 SYDVKM. The V and J ends lost 7 bases and 1 base respectively, with 4 bases between them. This CDR3 spans 11 amino acids. The CDR3 spells CASKGNTEAFF. The CDR3 DNA is TGTGCCAGCAAAGGGAACACTGAAGCTTTCTTT.

The genes are TRBV7-2 and TRBJ2-7, with D perhaps given as TRBD1 or TRBD2 (5 bases each). Trimming cost V 5 bases and J 3 bases, with 29 bases left between them. Germline V gene data show CDR1 as SGHTA and CDR2 as FQGNSA. The CDR3 loop spans 19 amino acids. CDR3 bases: TGTGCCAGCAGCCTCCGGGGCACCCTTCCGAGTGCATATGGCTACGAGCAGTACTTC. It yields the protein CASSLRGTLPSAYGYEQYF. Together with reference TRBV7-2 and TRBJ2-7, the CDR3 gives the full variable domain: GAGVSQSPSNKVTEKGKDVELRCDPISGHTALYWYRQSLGQGLEFLIYFQGNSAPDKSGLPSDRFSAERTGGSVSTLTIQRTQQEDSAVYLCASSLRGTLPSAYGYEQYFGPGTRLTVT.